This passage covers 29 T cell receptor beta chains from one sample sequenced in a study of T cell repertoires in cytomegalovirus infection. Using its own MiXCR run on the reads, TCRdb lists one record per CDR3 protein. There are 40,000 to 60,000 distinct CDR3 sequences in the sample; roughly 20% occur only once, and about 90% lies in the top ten. These receptors lack a known antigen. The starting material was CD8+ T cells from cultured PBMCs, obtained from culture after CMV antigen stimulation. All receptors derive from a human donor in good health (CMV status not recorded). Some clones in this sample may be carry-over from other donors' samples.

The chain joins TRBV7-2 to TRBJ2-7, with D possibly being TRBD1 (6 bases). The length of the CDR3 is 14 residues. The germline V gene has CDR1 SGHTA and CDR2 FQGNSA. Trimming left V 1 base short and J 3 bases short, with 10 bases between. The CDR3 region has the DNA TGTGCCAGCAGCTTAGGACGAGGGGGCTACGAGCAGTACTTC. It encodes CASSLGRGGYEQYF.

V gene TRBV7-8 combines with J gene TRBJ2-3; D may correspond to TRBD1 or TRBD2 (5 bases each). Germline CDR1 is SGHVS and CDR2 is FQNEAQ. CDR3 length: 16 amino acids. Trimming pared 3 bases from V and 4 bases from J, leaving 17 bases between. The DNA of the CDR3 is TGTGCCAGCAGCTTTCGGGGCGGGTTAGGCGCAGATACGCAGTATTTT. Its protein is CASSFRGGLGADTQYF.

This clonotype was observed a few times. The chain recombines TRBV7-2 with TRBJ1-1; D possibly corresponds to TRBD1 (5 bases). Trimming cost V 1 base and J 5 bases, with 11 bases left between them. CDR3 size: 14 residues. Germline CDR1 and CDR2: SGHTA and FQGNSA. CDR3 loop: CASSLVNRRTEAFF. The CDR3 nucleotides are TGTGCCAGCAGCTTAGTTAACAGGCGGACTGAAGCTTTCTTT.

The chain employs TRBV7-2 and TRBJ2-7, with 7 bases identical to TRBD2. CDR3 size: 15 residues. Germline-derived CDR1 and CDR2 are SGHTA and FQGNSA. V was pared by 5 bases and J by 3 bases, with 10 bases of the junction left unmatched. As DNA, the CDR3 is TGTGCCAGCAGCCAGGGAGCTAGCGGTTACTACGAGCAGTACTTC. Its translation: CASSQGASGYYEQYF.

This clonotype was seen many times. V usage is TRBV5-5 and J usage is TRBJ1-1; the match to TRBD1 covers 7 bases. The junction had 3 bases not matched to a gene; V was cut back by 5 bases and J by 2 bases. CDR3 length equals 13 residues. Germline V gene lookup returns CDR1 SGHKS and CDR2 YYEKEE (reference sequence). As DNA, the CDR3 is TGTGCCAGCAGTTGGGACAGCAACACTGAAGCTTTCTTT. It specifies CASSWDSNTEAFF. Filled out from reference TRBV5-5 and TRBJ1-1, the complete variable domain reads DAGVTQSPTHLIKTRGQQVTLRCSPISGHKSVSWYQQVLGQGPQFIFQYYEKEERGRGNFPDRFSARQFPNYSSELNVNALLLGDSALYLCASSWDSNTEAFFGQGTRLTVV.

This clonotype came up a few times. The chain recombines TRBV5-1 with TRBJ1-1, with 9 bases that match TRBD1. CDR3 length: 12 residues. Looked up from germline, CDR1 is SGHRS and CDR2 is YFSETQ. V dropped 4 bases and J dropped 12; count of bases not matched to a gene: 7. CDR3 in DNA: TGCGCCAGCAGCGAGGACAGGGGTGGATCTTTCTTT. This sequence encodes CASSEDRGGSFF.

The V and J genes are TRBV28 and TRBJ2-7, with 10 bases matching TRBD1. CDR1 and CDR2 from the germline V gene are MDHEN and SYDVKM. The junction had 10 bases not matched to a gene; V was cut back by 7 bases and J by 4 bases. The length of the CDR3 is 15 residues. CDR3 loop: CASTMGQGSGYEQYF. The CDR3 DNA is TGTGCCAGCACCATGGGACAGGGGAGTGGGTACGAGCAGTACTTC. Based on the CDR3 plus reference TRBV28 and TRBJ2-7, the full variable domain is DVKVTQSSRYLVKRTGEKVFLECVQDMDHENMFWYRQDPGLGLRLIYFSYDVKMKEKGDIPEGYSVSREKKERFSLILESASTNQTSMYLCASTMGQGSGYEQYFGPGTRLTVT.

This clonotype occurred once. This chain joins TRBV7-6 and TRBJ2-2; 10 bases match TRBD1. Germline V lookup: CDR1 SGHVS, CDR2 FNYEAQ. The CDR3 extends over 18 amino acids. V was clipped by 0 bases and J by 5 bases; unmatched bases: 9. The CDR3 protein is CASSLATGGERMTGELFF. In DNA form, the CDR3 reads TGTGCCAGCAGCTTAGCGACAGGGGGCGAAAGGATGACCGGGGAGCTGTTTTTT. The variable domain in full, completed from reference TRBV7-6 and TRBJ2-2, reads GAGVSQSPRYKVTKRGQDVALRCDPISGHVSLYWYRQALGQGPEFLTYFNYEAQQDKSGLPNDRFSAERPEGSISTLTIQRTEQRDSAMYRCASSLATGGERMTGELFFGEGSRLTVL.

This clonotype was observed a handful of times. The CDR3 nucleotides read TGTGCCAGCAGCCTACTAGCATACGAGCAGTACTTC. Its protein product is CASSLLAYEQYF. This chain joins TRBV6-2 or TRBV6-3 and TRBJ2-7; TRBD2 is a possible D gene (6 bases). Germline assignment: CDR1 MNHEY and CDR2 SVGEGT. Trimming removed 6 bases at V and 4 bases at J, with 10 bases between. There are 12 residues in the CDR3.

The chain joins TRBV6-2 or TRBV6-3 to TRBJ1-2, with unresolved D. This CDR3 is built from 13 residues. V lost 0 bases and J lost 8, with 10 bases in between. Germline V gives CDR1 MNHEY, CDR2 SVGEGT. The DNA of the CDR3 is TGTGCCAGCAGTTACTCTTCAACAAGAGGCTACACCTTC. Translated: CASSYSSTRGYTF.

The V gene is TRBV11-2, the J gene TRBJ2-1; D possibly corresponds to TRBD1 (5 bases). Germline V gives CDR1 SGHAT, CDR2 FQNNGV. The CDR3 totals 16 residues. With 4 bases removed from V and 0 bases from J, the gap between germline ends came to 13 bases. CDR3 nucleotide sequence: TGTGCCAGCAGCTCCCCCGATGGGGCCTCCTACAATGAGCAGTTCTTC. Protein product: CASSSPDGASYNEQFF.

A note on this clonotype: Relative to the germline gene, one junction end is altered; a read error may explain this. The chain joins TRBV7-3 to TRBJ2-7, with TRBD2 as a possible D gene (6 bases). This CDR3 contains 11 residues. The germline V gene has CDR1 SGHTA and CDR2 FQGTGA. CDR3 protein: CATMRGPSISF. The CDR3 DNA sequence: TGTGCCACCATGCGGGGCCCATCAATAAGCTTC.

V usage is TRBV28 and J usage is TRBJ2-1; 14 positions match TRBD2. The CDR3 is 16 residues long. V lost 5 bases, J lost 6 bases, and 6 bases stayed unmatched. Germline CDR1 is MDHEN and CDR2 is SYDVKM. DNA of the CDR3: TGTGCCAGCAGTGTCGGGACTAGCGGGAGCGGCAATGAGCAGTTCTTC. Translating it yields CASSVGTSGSGNEQFF.

This clonotype was picked up a small number of times. The gene calls are TRBV11-2 and TRBJ2-1; 8 nucleotides line up with TRBD1. Germline loops: CDR1 SGHAT, CDR2 FQNNGV. This CDR3 comprises 17 residues. The junction had 10 bases not matched to a gene; V was cut back by 5 bases and J by 1 base. CDR3 sequence: CASSQRTGTGSYNEQFF. The CDR3, as DNA: TGTGCCAGCAGCCAACGTACCGGGACAGGTTCCTACAATGAGCAGTTCTTC.

The chain carries TRBV12-3 or TRBV12-4 and TRBJ2-7; perhaps TRBD1 as D (5 bases). This CDR3 contains 13 residues. Trimming took 6 bases from V and 5 from J, leaving 14 bases between them. As DNA, the CDR3 is TGTGCCAGCAGGCCTCTAGGGGTCCACGAGCAGTACTTC. This gives the protein CASRPLGVHEQYF.

This clonotype appeared a few times. This rearrangement joins TRBV11-1 to TRBJ2-5, with D perhaps TRBD1 (6 bases). Germline V gene lookup returns CDR1 SGHAT and CDR2 FQDESV (reference sequence). V lost 5 bases and J lost 1, with 11 bases in between. The CDR3 covers 14 residues. The CDR3, as DNA: TGTGCCAGCAGCGGGGACATTCCCCAAGAGACCCAGTACTTC. It encodes CASSGDIPQETQYF.

This clonotype has more than one count but fewer than ten. V gene TRBV7-8 combines with J gene TRBJ2-7; 9 bases fit TRBD2. The germline V gene encodes CDR1 SGHVS and CDR2 FQNEAQ. The CDR3 runs 15 residues. Losses at the gene ends were 5 bases for V and 1 base for J; bases not matched to a gene: 6. The DNA for the CDR3 is TGTGCCAGCAGCGCTGGGGCGGGAGGGTCCTACGAGCAGTACTTC. As protein: CASSAGAGGSYEQYF.

This rearrangement joins TRBV7-8 to TRBJ2-1; the match to TRBD2 covers 9 bases. Looked up from germline, CDR1 is SGHVS and CDR2 is FQNEAQ. The CDR3 has 19 residues. J lost 4 bases, V lost 5 bases, and 18 bases had no gene match. CDR3 region: CASSPGVAGDLPHYNEQFF. CDR3 coding DNA: TGTGCCAGCAGCCCCGGGGTAGCGGGAGACCTACCGCATTACAATGAGCAGTTCTTC.

The V and J genes are TRBV28 and TRBJ2-7, with D possibly being TRBD1 or TRBD2 (5 bases each). Germline CDR1 MDHEN, CDR2 SYDVKM. V lost 2 bases and J lost 2, with 13 bases in between. The CDR3 is 15 residues long. CDR3 amino acids: CASSLRDPDPYEQYF. DNA for the CDR3: TGTGCCAGCAGTTTAAGGGACCCGGACCCCTACGAGCAGTACTTC.

This chain links TRBV11-3 with TRBJ1-3; D gene unclear. Trimming took 3 bases from V and 0 from J, leaving 9 bases between them. The CDR3 consists of 15 residues. Per the germline V gene, CDR1 is SGHNT and CDR2 is YENEEA. The CDR3 is CASSFTPNSGNTIYF. The CDR3 DNA reads as TGTGCCAGCAGCTTTACCCCGAACTCTGGAAACACCATATATTTT. Full variable domain (missing parts from reference TRBV11-3 and TRBJ1-3): EAGVVQSPRYKIIEKKQPVAFWCNPISGHNTLYWYLQNLGQGPELLIRYENEEAVDDSQLPKDRFSAERLKGVDSTLKIQPAELGDSAVYLCASSFTPNSGNTIYFGEGSWLTVV.

There are a few counts of this clonotype. The chain recombines TRBV7-2 with TRBJ2-7, with unresolved D. Trimming cost V 2 bases and J 2 bases, with 7 bases left between them. Looked up from germline, CDR1 is SGHTA and CDR2 is FQGNSA. CDR3 length: 13 residues. This CDR3 is CASSLSPTYEQYF. The DNA for the CDR3 is TGTGCCAGCAGCTTATCTCCGACCTACGAGCAGTACTTC.

The chain employs TRBV12-3 or TRBV12-4 and TRBJ1-4; D ambiguous. Trimming removed 5 bases at V and 0 bases at J, with 7 bases between. The CDR3 loop spans 14 amino acids. In DNA form, the CDR3 reads TGTGCCAGCAGTCACAGAACAACTAATGAAAAACTGTTTTTT. It codes for CASSHRTTNEKLFF.

The chain recombines TRBV25-1 with TRBJ1-2, with D possibly matching TRBD1 (5 bases). This CDR3 is 13 amino acids long. The V end lost 2 bases, the J end lost 2 bases, and 6 bases lay between the germline ends. The germline CDR1 and CDR2 sequences are MGHDK and SYGVNS. The CDR3 reads CASSETGNYGYTF. Written as DNA, the CDR3 is TGTGCCAGCAGTGAAACAGGAAACTATGGCTACACCTTC.

This chain links TRBV7-9 with TRBJ1-6; maybe TRBD1 (5 bases). Trimming left V 5 bases short and J 6 bases short, with 26 bases between. CDR3 length equals 19 residues. The germline CDR1 and CDR2 sequences are SEHNR and FQNEAQ (reference sequence). The DNA of the CDR3 is TGTGCCAGCAGCCTTAAGGCGGGGCCAGCGATTTCAAGTAATTCACCCCTCCACTTT. It is translated as CASSLKAGPAISSNSPLHF.

In its sample, this clonotype was seen a few times. The J gene is TRBJ2-5, the V gene TRBV15; 7 positions match TRBD1. The CDR3 has 15 residues. Trimming took 1 base from V and 5 from J; bases not matched to a gene: 7. The germline gives CDR1 LNHNV, CDR2 YYDKDF (reference sequence). The CDR3 reads CATSRGGGGKETQYF. CDR3 bases: TGTGCCACCAGCAGAGGAGGGGGCGGAAAGGAGACCCAGTACTTC. The variable domain in full, with the rest retrieved from reference TRBV15 and TRBJ2-5, is DAMVIQNPRYQVTQFGKPVTLSCSQTLNHNVMYWYQQKSSQAPKLLFHYYDKDFNNEADTPDNFQSRRPNTSFCFLDIRSPGLGDTAMYLCATSRGGGGKETQYFGPGTRLLVL.

The chain carries TRBV7-2 and TRBJ2-7, with D hard to call. Between the trimmed V and J ends, which lost 2 bases and 0 bases, there was a span of 11 bases. The CDR3 consists of 15 residues. Germline CDR1 and CDR2: SGHTA and FQGNSA. The CDR3 DNA follows: TGTGCCAGCAGCTTAAGACCATCTAGCTCCTACGAGCAGTACTTC. It is translated as CASSLRPSSSYEQYF.

J is TRBJ2-1 and V is TRBV19; 9 nucleotides line up with TRBD2. TRBJ2-7 matches the DNA end more closely, so the J call is doubtful. The CDR3 is 16 amino acids. Germline V CDR1 and CDR2: LNHDA, SQIVND (reference sequence). CDR3 DNA: TGTGCCAGTAGTGTCGCTAGCGGGACAACCTACAATGAGCAGTACTTC. Amino acid sequence: CASSVASGTTYNEQYF.

This chain uses TRBV27 with TRBJ1-4, with TRBD1 as a possible D gene (5 bases). This CDR3 comprises 14 residues. CDR1 is MNHEY, CDR2 SMNVEV, per germline (reference sequence). V was clipped by 3 bases and J by 8 bases, with 13 bases between them. CDR3: CASSFGRAGEKLFF. CDR3 bases: TGTGCCAGCAGTTTTGGCAGGGCTGGGGAAAAACTGTTTTTT.

This chain connects TRBV27 to TRBJ2-5; weak D call: TRBD1 (5 bases). Deletions cut 0 bases from V and 2 bases from J, with 10 bases between. CDR3 length equals 15 residues. Germline assignment: CDR1 MNHEY and CDR2 SMNVEV (reference sequence). The CDR3 DNA sequence: TGTGCCAGCAGTTTATCGAAGGGGATACAAGAGACCCAGTACTTC. This codes for CASSLSKGIQETQYF.